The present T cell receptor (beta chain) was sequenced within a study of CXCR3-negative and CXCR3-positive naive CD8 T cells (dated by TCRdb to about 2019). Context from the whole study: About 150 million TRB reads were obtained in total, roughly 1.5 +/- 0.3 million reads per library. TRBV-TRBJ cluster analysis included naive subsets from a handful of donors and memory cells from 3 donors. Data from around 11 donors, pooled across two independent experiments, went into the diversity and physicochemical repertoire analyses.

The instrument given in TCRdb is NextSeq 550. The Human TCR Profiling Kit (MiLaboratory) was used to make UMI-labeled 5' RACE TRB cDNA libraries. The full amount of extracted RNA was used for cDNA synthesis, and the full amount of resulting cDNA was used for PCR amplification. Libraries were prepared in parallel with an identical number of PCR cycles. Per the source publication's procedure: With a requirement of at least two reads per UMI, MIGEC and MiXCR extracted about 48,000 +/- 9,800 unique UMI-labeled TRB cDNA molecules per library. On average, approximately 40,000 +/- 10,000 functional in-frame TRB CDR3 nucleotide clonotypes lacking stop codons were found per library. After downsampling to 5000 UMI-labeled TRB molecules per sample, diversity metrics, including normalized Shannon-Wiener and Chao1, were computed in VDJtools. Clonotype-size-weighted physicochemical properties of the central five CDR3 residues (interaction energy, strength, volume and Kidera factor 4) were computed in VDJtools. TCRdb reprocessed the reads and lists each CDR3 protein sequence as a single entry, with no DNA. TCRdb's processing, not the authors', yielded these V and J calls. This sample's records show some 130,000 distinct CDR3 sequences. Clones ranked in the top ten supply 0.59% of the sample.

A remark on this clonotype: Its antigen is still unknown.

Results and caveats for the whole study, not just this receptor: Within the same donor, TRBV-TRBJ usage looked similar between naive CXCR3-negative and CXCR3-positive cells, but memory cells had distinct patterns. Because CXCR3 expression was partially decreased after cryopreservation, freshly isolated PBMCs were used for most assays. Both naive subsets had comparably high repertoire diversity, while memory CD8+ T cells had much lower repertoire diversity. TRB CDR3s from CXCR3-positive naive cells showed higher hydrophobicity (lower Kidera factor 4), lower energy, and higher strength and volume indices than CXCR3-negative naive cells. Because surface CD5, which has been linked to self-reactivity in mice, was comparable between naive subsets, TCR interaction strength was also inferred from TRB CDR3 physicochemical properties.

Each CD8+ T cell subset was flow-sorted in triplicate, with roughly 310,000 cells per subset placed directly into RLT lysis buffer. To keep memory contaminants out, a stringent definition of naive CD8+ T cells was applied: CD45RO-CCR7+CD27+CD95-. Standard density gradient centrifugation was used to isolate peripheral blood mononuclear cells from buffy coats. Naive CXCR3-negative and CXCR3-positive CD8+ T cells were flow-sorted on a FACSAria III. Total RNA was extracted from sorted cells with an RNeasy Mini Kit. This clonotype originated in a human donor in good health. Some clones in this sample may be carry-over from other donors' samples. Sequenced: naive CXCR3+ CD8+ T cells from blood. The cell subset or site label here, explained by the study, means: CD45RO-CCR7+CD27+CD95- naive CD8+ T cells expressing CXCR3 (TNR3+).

The CDR3 is CASRGQGWSNEQFF. The rearranged chain carries TRBV12-3 or TRBV12-4 and TRBJ2-1; TCRdb's D gene call, TRBD1, goes unchecked for lack of DNA. The CDR3 numbers 14 residues from cysteine through phenylalanine. No DNA is given.